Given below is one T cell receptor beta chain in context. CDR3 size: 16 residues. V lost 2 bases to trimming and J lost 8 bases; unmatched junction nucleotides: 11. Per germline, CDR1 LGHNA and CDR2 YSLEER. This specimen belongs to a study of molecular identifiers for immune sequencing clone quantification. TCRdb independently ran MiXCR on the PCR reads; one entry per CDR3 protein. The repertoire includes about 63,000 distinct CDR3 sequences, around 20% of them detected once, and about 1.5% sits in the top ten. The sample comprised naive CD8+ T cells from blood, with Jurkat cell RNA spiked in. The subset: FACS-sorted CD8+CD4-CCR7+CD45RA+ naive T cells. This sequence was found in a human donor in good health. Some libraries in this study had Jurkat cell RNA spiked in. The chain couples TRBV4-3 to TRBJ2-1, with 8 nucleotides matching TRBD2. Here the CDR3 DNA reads TGCGCCAGCAGCCAACTCCCGGGAGGGCCCTTGGATGAGCAGTTCTTC. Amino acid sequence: CASSQLPGGPLDEQFF.